Sequencing of this T cell receptor (beta chain) was carried out in a study of chemoradiotherapy in HPV16-positive cancers. Study results and limitations: The functional HPV-specific definition rests on just a couple of HPV16-positive patients. Candidate HPV-specific clones and E7-related TCR motifs grew in tumor during treatment.

Over chemoradiotherapy, repertoires were sampled more than once. The CDR3 is made up of 15 amino acids. V lost 2 bases to trimming and J lost 4 bases, with 13 bases between them. Germline CDR1 SGDLS, CDR2 YYNGEE. Notes on this clone: Antigen unknown.

Clones were read by immunoSEQ multiplex PCR, and TCRdb kept only the in-frame ones, dropping some. This table has 8,600 or so clones, about 85% appearing once. The chain recombines TRBV9 with TRBJ1-3; no definite D call. The source was tumor tissue, collected from a patient who underwent chemoradiotherapy. The receptor's source is a human donor with HPV-associated anogenital cancer. CDR3 DNA: TGTGCCAGCAGCGTTGGGAATCAGGCAGGAAACACCATATATTTT. Its protein product is CASSVGNQAGNTIYF.